This TCR beta chain came from a study of lung T cells in sarcoidosis with Löfgren's syndrome (dated by TCRdb to the late 2010s). About the investigation overall: Sarcoidosis was described as a granulomatous, mainly pulmonary disease marked by CD4+ T cell accumulation in bronchoalveolar lavage fluid. The repertoire analyses concentrated on Lofgren's syndrome patients.

Cut back by 4 bases and 5 bases, the V and J ends lie 23 bases apart. The germline V gene sets CDR1 to KGHSY and CDR2 to FQNENV. From the cysteine through the phenylalanine, the CDR3 covers 17 amino acids. Of the read, only the CDR3 DNA is kept; its 51 bases are in frame from base 1. On the study overall, not on this receptor specifically: Analysis of alphabeta pairing showed that TRAV12-1 paired preferentially with TRBV2, and the TCRs formed by this pairing showed CDR3 homology. The study only suggested recognition of a sarcoidosis-associated antigen, and the antigen remained putative and unidentified. In Lofgren's syndrome patients, relative to control subjects, TRAV12-1 and TRBV2 were reported to be the most expanded V gene segments. Multiple Lofgren's syndrome patients were reported to share TRAV12-1 and TRBV2 CDR3 motifs, a finding that suggests public CD4+ TCR repertoires.

This clonotype has ten or more counts. Its specific antigen is unknown. Base-call qualities are not available, and no considerably larger clone is one nucleotide away. The data were produced on an Illumina MiSeq. TCRdb redid the processing of the public reads, applying fastp at Q25 and MiXCR, and retained in-frame beta chains. Rows merge per CDR3 protein into single entries with the most common DNA and genes. Counted in this sample were fewer than 1,500 distinct CDR3 sequences; about 23% of them appeared once. Together, the top ten hold 12% to 15% of the sample. The chain is made from TRBV16 and TRBJ2-5; possibly the D gene is TRBD1, per 5 matching bases. This TCR was sampled from a human donor with sarcoidosis (Löfgren's syndrome or another form), or a control subject (not recorded which). The sequenced sample consisted of CD4+ T cells from PBMCs. The DNA sequence is given as TGTGCCAGCAGCCCACTACAGGATTATGGTCTCGTGGAGACCCAGTACTTC. It specifies CASSPLQDYGLVETQYF.